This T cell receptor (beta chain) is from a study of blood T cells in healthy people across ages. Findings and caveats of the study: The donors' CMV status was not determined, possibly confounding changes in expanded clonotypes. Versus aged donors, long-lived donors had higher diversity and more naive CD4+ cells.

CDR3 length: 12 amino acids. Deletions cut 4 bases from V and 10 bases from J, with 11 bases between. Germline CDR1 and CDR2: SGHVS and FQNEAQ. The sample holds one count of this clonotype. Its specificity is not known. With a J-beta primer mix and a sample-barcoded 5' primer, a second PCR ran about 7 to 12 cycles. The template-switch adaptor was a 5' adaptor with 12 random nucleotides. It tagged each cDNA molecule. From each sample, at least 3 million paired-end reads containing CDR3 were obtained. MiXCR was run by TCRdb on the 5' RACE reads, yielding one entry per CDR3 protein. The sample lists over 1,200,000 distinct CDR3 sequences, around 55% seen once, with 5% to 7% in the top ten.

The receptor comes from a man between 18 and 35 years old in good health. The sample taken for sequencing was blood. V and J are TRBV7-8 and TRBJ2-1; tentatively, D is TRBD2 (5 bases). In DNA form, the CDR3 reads TGTGCCAGCAGCTCAGTGAGAGGGGAGCAGTTCTTC. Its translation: CASSSVRGEQFF.